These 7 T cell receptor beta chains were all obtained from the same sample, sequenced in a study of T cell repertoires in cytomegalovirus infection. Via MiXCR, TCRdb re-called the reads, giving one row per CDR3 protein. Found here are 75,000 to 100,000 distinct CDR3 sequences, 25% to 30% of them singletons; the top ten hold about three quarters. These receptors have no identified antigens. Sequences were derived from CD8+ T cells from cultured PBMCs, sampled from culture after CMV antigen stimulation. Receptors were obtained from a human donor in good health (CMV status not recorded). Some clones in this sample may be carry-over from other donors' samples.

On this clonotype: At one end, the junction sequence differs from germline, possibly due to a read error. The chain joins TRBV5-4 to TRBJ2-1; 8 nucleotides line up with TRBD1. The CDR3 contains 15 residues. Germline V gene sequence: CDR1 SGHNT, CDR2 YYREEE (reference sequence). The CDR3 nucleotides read TGTGCCAGCAGTTTGGACAGGGTATCCTACAATGAGCAGTTCTTC. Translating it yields CASSLDRVSYNEQFF.

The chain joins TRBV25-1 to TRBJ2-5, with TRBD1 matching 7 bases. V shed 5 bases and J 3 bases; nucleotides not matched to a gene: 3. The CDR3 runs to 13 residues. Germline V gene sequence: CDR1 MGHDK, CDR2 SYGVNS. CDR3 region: CASSKGGEETQYF. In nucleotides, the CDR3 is TGTGCCAGCAGTAAAGGGGGCGAAGAGACCCAGTACTTC.

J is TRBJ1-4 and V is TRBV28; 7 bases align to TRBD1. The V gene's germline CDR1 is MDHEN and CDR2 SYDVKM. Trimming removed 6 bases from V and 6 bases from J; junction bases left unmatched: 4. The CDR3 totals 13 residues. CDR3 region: CASRPQGHEKLFF. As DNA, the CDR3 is TGTGCCAGCAGACCACAGGGGCATGAAAAACTGTTTTTT.

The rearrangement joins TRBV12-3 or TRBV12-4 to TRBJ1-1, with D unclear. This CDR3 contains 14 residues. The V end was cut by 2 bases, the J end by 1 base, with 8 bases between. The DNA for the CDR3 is TGTGCCAGCAGTTTATACACGCCGAACACTGAAGCTTTCTTT. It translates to CASSLYTPNTEAFF.

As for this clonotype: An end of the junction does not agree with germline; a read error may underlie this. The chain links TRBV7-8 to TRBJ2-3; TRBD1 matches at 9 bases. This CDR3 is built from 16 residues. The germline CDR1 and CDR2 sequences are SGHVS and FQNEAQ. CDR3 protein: CASSLATGQGTDAQYF. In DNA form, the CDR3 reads TGTGCCAGCAGCTTAGCAACGGGACAGGGCACAGATGCGCAGTATTTT.

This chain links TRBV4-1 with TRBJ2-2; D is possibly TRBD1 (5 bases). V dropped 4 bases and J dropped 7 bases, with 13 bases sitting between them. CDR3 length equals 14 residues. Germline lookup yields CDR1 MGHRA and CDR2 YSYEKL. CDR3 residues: CASSLAAQGGELFF. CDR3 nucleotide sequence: TGCGCCAGCAGCCTCGCGGCCCAGGGCGGGGAGCTGTTTTTT.

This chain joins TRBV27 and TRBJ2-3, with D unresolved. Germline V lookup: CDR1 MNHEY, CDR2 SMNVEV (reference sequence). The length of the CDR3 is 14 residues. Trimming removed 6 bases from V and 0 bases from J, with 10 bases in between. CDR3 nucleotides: TGTGCCAGCAGACGGACGGGCAGCACAGATACGCAGTATTTT. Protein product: CASRRTGSTDTQYF.